The 27 T cell receptor beta chains below all came from one sample that was sequenced in a study of blood T cells in healthy people across ages. Next came a second PCR, run for roughly 6 to 11 cycles, which used a sample-barcoded 5' primer along with a J-beta primer mix. TCRdb re-called the 5' RACE reads with MiXCR, one entry per CDR3 protein. The table has about 570,000 distinct CDR3 sequences, 25% to 30% seen once. Sequenced: blood. Source of these receptors: a woman aged 65 to 85 in good health.

This clonotype was detected a few times. The chain has TRBV9 and TRBJ1-1, with unresolved D. Germline loops: CDR1 SGDLS, CDR2 YYNGEE. The V and J ends lost 7 bases and 3 bases respectively, with 10 bases between them. The CDR3 runs to 12 residues. CDR3 coding DNA: TGTGCCAGCGGCGAGAGGGACACTGAAGCTTTCTTT. Amino acid sequence: CASGERDTEAFF.

This clonotype has more than one count but fewer than ten. This rearrangement joins TRBV29-1 to TRBJ2-1, with 13 bases that match TRBD2. Germline loops: CDR1 SQVTM, CDR2 ANQGSEA. The J segment lost 8 bases and the V segment lost 3 bases, leaving 4 bases of the junction unmatched. The CDR3 contains 14 residues. CDR3 DNA sequence: TGCAGCGTTGACACTAGCGGGGGGGCTGATGAGCAGTTCTTC. Amino acids: CSVDTSGGADEQFF.

J is TRBJ2-5 and V is TRBV6-5; D may correspond to TRBD1 or TRBD2 (5 bases each). The CDR3 totals 17 residues. With 2 bases removed from V and 1 base from J, the gap between germline ends came to 17 bases. Germline V gives CDR1 MNHEY, CDR2 SVGAGI. CDR3 DNA sequence: TGTGCCAGCAGTTACGTGGGGACCGATTACTCCCAAGAGACCCAGTACTTC. Its translation: CASSYVGTDYSQETQYF.

The chain couples TRBV29-1 to TRBJ1-2; D remains ambiguous. There are 12 residues in the CDR3. V lost 7 bases, J lost 2 bases, and 11 bases lay in between. CDR1 and CDR2 from the germline V gene are SQVTM and ANQGSEA. The CDR3 region has the DNA TGCAGCGACTACGGACGGAACTATGGCTACACCTTC. As protein: CSDYGRNYGYTF.

Ten or more counts support this clonotype. V and J are TRBV4-1 and TRBJ2-3; D not resolved. The CDR3 covers 14 residues. Germline loops: CDR1 MGHRA, CDR2 YSYEKL. The V end was cut by 4 bases, the J end by 7 bases, with 15 bases between. The CDR3 loop is CASSLSGLKNTQYF. For the CDR3, the DNA is TGCGCCAGCAGCCTCTCCGGGCTTAAAAATACGCAGTATTTT.

In the case of this clonotype: This CDR3 is missing its conserved last phenylalanine or tryptophan, likely due to a read error. The chain couples TRBV4-2 to TRBJ1-4, with D hard to call. Trimming pared 0 bases from V and 8 bases from J, leaving 10 bases between. CDR1 is LGHNA, CDR2 YNFKEQ, per germline. This CDR3 is 14 amino acids long. The CDR3 loop reads CASSQDQSKEKLFS. The CDR3 nucleotides read TGTGCCAGCAGCCAAGATCAGAGTAAGGAAAAACTGTTTTCT.

The CDR3 reads CASSLAAGGEQYF. CDR3 bases: TGTGCCAGCAGCTTAGCCGCTGGCGGCGAGCAGTACTTC. This sequence joins TRBV13 and TRBJ2-7; D is uncertain. CDR1 and CDR2 (germline): PRHDT, FYEKMQ (reference sequence). Trimming removed 1 base from V and 6 bases from J, with 10 bases in between. The CDR3 spans 13 residues.

The chain recombines TRBV12-3 or TRBV12-4 with TRBJ2-7; 9 nucleotides match TRBD1. The CDR3 spans 16 residues. V shed 8 bases, J shed 2 bases, and the junction held 13 bases outside the gene matches. The CDR3 DNA follows: TGTGCCAGCGGGTCAACAACCGGGACAGGGACCTACGAGCAGTACTTC. It yields the protein CASGSTTGTGTYEQYF.

This clonotype was counted only a few times. The rearrangement uses TRBV18 and TRBJ2-2, with a weak D call TRBD1 (5 bases). V was cut by 4 bases and J by 0 bases, with 15 bases left in between. Germline V CDR1 and CDR2: KGHSH, LQKENI. This CDR3 is built from 17 residues. CDR3 amino acids: CASSRGLHTTNTGELFF. DNA for the CDR3: TGTGCCAGCTCACGGGGCTTGCACACCACGAACACCGGGGAGCTGTTTTTT.

Only a few counts were recorded for this clonotype. The DNA of the CDR3 is TGCAGTGCTAGAATGCACTCAGGGGTAACTTTCTTT. The encoded protein is CSARMHSGVTFF. This rearrangement joins TRBV20-1 to TRBJ1-1; TRBD1 is a possible D gene (6 bases). The CDR3 is made up of 12 amino acids. Per germline, CDR1 DFQATT and CDR2 SNEGSKA (reference sequence). V lost 2 bases and J 12 bases, leaving 16 bases between the germline ends.

The chain combines TRBV9 with TRBJ2-3, with D possibly TRBD2 on 5 matching bases. Looked up from germline, CDR1 is SGDLS and CDR2 is YYNGEE. The CDR3 runs to 14 residues. Trimming stripped 0 bases from V and 4 bases from J, with 9 bases between. CDR3 loop: CASSVAKGADTQYF. The CDR3 nucleotides are TGTGCCAGCAGCGTAGCTAAGGGAGCAGATACGCAGTATTTT.

The V gene is TRBV28, the J gene TRBJ1-2, with TRBD1 identical over 9 bases. V lost 4 bases, J lost 8 bases, and 11 bases stayed unmatched. Germline V lookup: CDR1 MDHEN, CDR2 SYDVKM. The CDR3 loop spans 15 amino acids. The CDR3 sequence: CASSSEGTGLRGYTF. The DNA of the CDR3 is TGTGCCAGCAGTTCCGAGGGGACAGGGCTTCGAGGCTACACCTTC.

The table lists this clonotype with a few counts. This chain uses TRBV6-2 or TRBV6-3 with TRBJ2-3, with TRBD2 matching over 8 bases. V shed 1 base and J 5 bases; nucleotides not matched to a gene: 5. Germline CDR1 MNHEY, CDR2 SVGEGT. This CDR3 region has 15 residues. CDR3 sequence: CASSYLPSGGDTQYF. CDR3 DNA sequence: TGTGCCAGCAGTTACTTACCCAGCGGGGGAGATACGCAGTATTTT.

The V and J genes are TRBV14 and TRBJ2-7; 12 bases match TRBD2. This CDR3 is built from 15 residues. In germline, CDR1 is SGHDN, CDR2 FVKESK. V trimming: 3 bases; J trimming: 3 bases; junction bases outside the gene matches: 3. Written as DNA, the CDR3 is TGTGCCAGCAGCCAGACTAGCGGGAGCATCTACGAGCAGTACTTC. Amino acids: CASSQTSGSIYEQYF.

This clonotype came up a few times. The chain combines TRBV7-9 with TRBJ1-2, with TRBD1 matching over 9 bases. The CDR3 is made up of 16 amino acids. The germline CDR1 and CDR2 sequences are SEHNR and FQNEAQ (reference sequence). V gave up 2 bases and J gave up 1 base; unmatched junction bases: 5. CDR3 DNA: TGTGCCAGCAGCTTACAGGGACAGGGCGGTAACTATGGCTACACCTTC. Residues: CASSLQGQGGNYGYTF.

The rearrangement links TRBV20-1 to TRBJ2-7; 7 positions agree with TRBD1. The CDR3 is made up of 13 amino acids. Germline V lookup: CDR1 DFQATT, CDR2 SNEGSKA (reference sequence). J was trimmed by 5 bases and V by 4 bases; bases with no gene match: 8. The chain's CDR3 is CSATGGFLHEQYF. The CDR3 bases are TGCAGTGCTACAGGGGGATTTCTCCACGAGCAGTACTTC.

The chain joins TRBV3-1 to TRBJ1-4; D is ambiguous. CDR1 is LGHDT and CDR2 is YNNKEL in the germline V gene (reference sequence). The CDR3 consists of 13 residues. V dropped 3 bases and J dropped 7 bases, with 9 bases sitting between them. The CDR3 bases are TGTGCCAGCAGCCAGGCGAGGACTGAAAAACTGTTTTTT. This translates into CASSQARTEKLFF.

Only a few counts were recorded for this clonotype. This rearrangement joins TRBV6-2 or TRBV6-3 to TRBJ2-7; 9 nucleotides agree with TRBD1. From germline, CDR1 is MNHEY and CDR2 SVGEGT. Trimming removed 2 bases from V and 3 bases from J; junction bases left unmatched: 11. This CDR3 spans 17 amino acids. The CDR3 nucleotides are TGTGCCAGCAGTTACCCTAACCTTGGGACAGGGAACTACGAGCAGTACTTC. It specifies CASSYPNLGTGNYEQYF.

This clonotype has ten or more counts. V gene TRBV6-6 combines with J gene TRBJ2-5; a weak D match, TRBD2 (5 bases). The CDR3 contains 14 residues. Trimming pared 2 bases from V and 1 base from J, leaving 8 bases between. Germline loops: CDR1 MNHNY, CDR2 SVGAGI (reference sequence). The CDR3 spells CASSYRGSQETQYF. The DNA for the CDR3 is TGTGCCAGCAGTTACCGTGGGAGCCAAGAGACCCAGTACTTC.

This clonotype was counted between two and nine times. V is TRBV9 and J is TRBJ2-7, with 9 positions matching TRBD2. The J call is uncertain, as TRBJ2-1 better fits the DNA end. The CDR3 totals 15 residues. Germline V gene lookup returns CDR1 SGDLS and CDR2 YYNGEE. CDR3 in amino acids: CASSVGAGGHNEQFF. The CDR3 DNA reads TGTGCCAGCAGCGTAGGAGCGGGGGGACACAATGAGCAGTTCTTC.

Many counts were recorded for this clonotype. V and J are TRBV9 and TRBJ1-6, with 7 positions matching TRBD1. V lost 3 bases and J lost 10; bases outside the gene matches: 4. Germline-derived CDR1 and CDR2 are SGDLS and YYNGEE. The length of the CDR3 is 13 residues. This CDR3 reads CASSGDSRSPLHF. DNA for the CDR3: TGTGCCAGCAGCGGGGACAGCAGGTCACCCCTCCACTTT.

The chain combines TRBV7-2 with TRBJ2-3; 8 bases are a match to TRBD2. Germline V CDR1 and CDR2: SGHTA, FQGNSA. The CDR3 is 16 residues long. The J segment lost 2 bases and the V segment lost 4 bases, leaving 8 bases of the junction unmatched. The CDR3 protein is CASSSRLRGATDTQYF. The CDR3 DNA reads TGTGCCAGCAGCTCCCGGCTGCGGGGGGCCACAGATACGCAGTATTTT.

This clonotype was detected a few times. The J gene is TRBJ2-6, the V gene TRBV6-2 or TRBV6-3; TRBD2 matches 8 bases. After removal of 8 bases from V and 0 bases from J, the junction contained 21 bases not matched to a gene. The CDR3 covers 21 residues. Germline lookup yields CDR1 MNHEY and CDR2 SVGEGT. CDR3 nucleotides: TGTGCCAGCCAACCCTGGCAGGGGAGAAGCGGGGGCCGCTCTGGGGCCAACGTCCTGACTTTC. Translated, it gives CASQPWQGRSGGRSGANVLTF.

There are many counts of this clonotype. The V gene is TRBV7-2, the J gene TRBJ2-5, with no clear D. CDR1 and CDR2 from the germline V gene are SGHTA and FQGNSA. The V end was cut by 4 bases, the J end by 1 base, with 4 bases between. The CDR3 loop spans 12 amino acids. CDR3 in amino acids: CASSSFQETQYF. Written as DNA, the CDR3 is TGTGCCAGCAGCTCATTCCAAGAGACCCAGTACTTC.

This chain uses TRBV25-1 with TRBJ2-5; 8 bases align to TRBD2. The CDR3 has 15 amino acids. With 4 bases clipped from V and 0 bases from J, the junction kept 4 bases outside the gene matches. The V gene's germline CDR1 is MGHDK and CDR2 SYGVNS. CDR3 DNA sequence: TGTGCCAGCAGTGGGGACGGGGGGGACCAAGAGACCCAGTACTTC. Amino acids: CASSGDGGDQETQYF. Full variable domain (rest looked up from reference TRBV25-1 and TRBJ2-5): EADIYQTPRYLVIGTGKKITLECSQTMGHDKMYWYQQDPGMELHLIHYSYGVNSTEKGDLSSESTVSRIRTEHFPLTLESARPSHTSQYLCASSGDGGDQETQYFGPGTRLLVL.

The chain uses TRBV27 and TRBJ2-5; D is undetermined. The end of the DNA is better explained by TRBJ2-1, so the J call may be wrong. CDR1 is MNHEY and CDR2 is SMNVEV in the germline V gene (reference sequence). The CDR3 covers 14 residues. In DNA, the CDR3 is TGTGCCAGCAGTTTCTCTAGGTTCTACAATGAGCAGTTCTTC. It specifies CASSFSRFYNEQFF.

V and J are TRBV2 and TRBJ1-2, with a tentative D call TRBD1 (6 bases). CDR3 length: 13 amino acids. Trimming stripped 5 bases from V and 4 bases from J, with 11 bases between. Germline V gene lookup returns CDR1 SNHLY and CDR2 FYNNEI. CDR3 loop: CASSNGQPYGYTF. CDR3 DNA: TGTGCCAGCAGTAACGGACAGCCCTATGGCTACACCTTC.